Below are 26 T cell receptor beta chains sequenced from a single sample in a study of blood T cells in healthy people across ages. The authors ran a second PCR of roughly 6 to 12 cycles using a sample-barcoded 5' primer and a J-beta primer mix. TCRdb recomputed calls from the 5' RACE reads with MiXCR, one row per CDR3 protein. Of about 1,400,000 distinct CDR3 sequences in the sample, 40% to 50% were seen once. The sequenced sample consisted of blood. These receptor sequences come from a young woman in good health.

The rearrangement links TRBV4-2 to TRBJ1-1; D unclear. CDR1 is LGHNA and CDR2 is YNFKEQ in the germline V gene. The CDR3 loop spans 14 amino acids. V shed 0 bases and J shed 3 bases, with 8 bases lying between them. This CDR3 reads CASSQEEKDTEAFF. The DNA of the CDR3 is TGTGCCAGCAGCCAAGAAGAGAAGGACACTGAAGCTTTCTTT.

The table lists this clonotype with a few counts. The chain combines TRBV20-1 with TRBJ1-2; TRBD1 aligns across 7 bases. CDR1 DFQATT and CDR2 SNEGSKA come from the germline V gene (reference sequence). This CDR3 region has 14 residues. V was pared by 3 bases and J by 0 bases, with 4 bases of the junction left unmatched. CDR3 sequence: CSASPRGSNYGYTF. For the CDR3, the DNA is TGCAGTGCTAGTCCCAGGGGGTCTAACTATGGCTACACCTTC.

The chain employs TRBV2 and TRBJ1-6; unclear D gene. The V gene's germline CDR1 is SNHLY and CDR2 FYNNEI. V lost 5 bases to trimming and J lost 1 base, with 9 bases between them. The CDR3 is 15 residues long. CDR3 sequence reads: CASSMTRSYNSPLHF. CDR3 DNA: TGTGCCAGCAGTATGACGAGGTCCTATAATTCACCCCTCCACTTT.

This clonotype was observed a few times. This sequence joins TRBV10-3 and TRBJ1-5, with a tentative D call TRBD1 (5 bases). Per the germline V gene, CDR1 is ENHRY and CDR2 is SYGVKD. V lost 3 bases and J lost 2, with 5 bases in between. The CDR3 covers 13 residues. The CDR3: CAISEQGNQPQHF. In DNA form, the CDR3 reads TGTGCCATCAGTGAACAGGGCAATCAGCCCCAGCATTTT.

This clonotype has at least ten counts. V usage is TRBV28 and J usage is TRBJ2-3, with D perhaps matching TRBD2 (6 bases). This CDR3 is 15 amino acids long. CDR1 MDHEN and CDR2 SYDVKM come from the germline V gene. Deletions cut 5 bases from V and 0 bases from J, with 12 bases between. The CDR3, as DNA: TGTGCCAGCAGTCCCCGGGGGACTAGCACAGATACGCAGTATTTT. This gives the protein CASSPRGTSTDTQYF.

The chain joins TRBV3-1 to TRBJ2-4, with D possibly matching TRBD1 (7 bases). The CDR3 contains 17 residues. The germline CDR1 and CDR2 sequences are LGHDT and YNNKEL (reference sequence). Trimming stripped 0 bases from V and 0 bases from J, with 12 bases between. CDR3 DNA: TGTGCCAGCAGCCAAGATCTGCAGGGGGGAGCCAAAAACATTCAGTACTTC. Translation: CASSQDLQGGAKNIQYF.

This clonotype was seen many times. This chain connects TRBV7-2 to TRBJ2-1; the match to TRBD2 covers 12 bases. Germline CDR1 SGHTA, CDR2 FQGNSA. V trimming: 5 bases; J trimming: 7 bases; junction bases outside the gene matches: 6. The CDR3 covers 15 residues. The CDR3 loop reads CASSLGLAGSNEQFF. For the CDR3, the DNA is TGTGCCAGCAGCCTGGGACTAGCGGGTAGTAATGAGCAGTTCTTC.

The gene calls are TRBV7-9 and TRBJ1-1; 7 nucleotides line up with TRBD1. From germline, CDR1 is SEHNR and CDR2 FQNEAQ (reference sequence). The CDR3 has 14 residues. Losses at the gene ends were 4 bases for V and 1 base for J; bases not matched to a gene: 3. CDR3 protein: CASSSDRENTEAFF. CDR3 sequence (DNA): TGTGCCAGCAGCTCCGACAGGGAGAACACTGAAGCTTTCTTT.

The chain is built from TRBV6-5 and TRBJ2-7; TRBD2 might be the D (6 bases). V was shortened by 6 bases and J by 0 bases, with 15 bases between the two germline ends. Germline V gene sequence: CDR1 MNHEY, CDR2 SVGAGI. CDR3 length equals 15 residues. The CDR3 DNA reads TGTGCCAGCAGGCCACATCCGGGGGACTCCTACGAGCAGTACTTC. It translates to CASRPHPGDSYEQYF.

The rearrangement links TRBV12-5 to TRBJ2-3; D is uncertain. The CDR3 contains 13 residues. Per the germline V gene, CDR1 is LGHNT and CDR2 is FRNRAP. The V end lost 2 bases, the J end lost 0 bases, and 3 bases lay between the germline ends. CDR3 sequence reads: CASGLSSTDTQYF. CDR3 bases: TGTGCTAGTGGTTTGTCTAGCACAGATACGCAGTATTTT.

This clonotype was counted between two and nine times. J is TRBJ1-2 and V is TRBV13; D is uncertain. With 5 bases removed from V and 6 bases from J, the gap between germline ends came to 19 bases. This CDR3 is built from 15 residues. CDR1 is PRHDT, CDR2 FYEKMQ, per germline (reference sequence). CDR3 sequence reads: CASSPIQGPTDGYTF. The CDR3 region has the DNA TGTGCCAGCAGCCCGATCCAAGGCCCCACAGATGGCTACACCTTC. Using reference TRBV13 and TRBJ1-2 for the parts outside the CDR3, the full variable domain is AAGVIQSPRHLIKEKRETATLKCYPIPRHDTVYWYQQGPGQDPQFLISFYEKMQSDKGSIPDRFSAQQFSDYHSELNMSSLELGDSALYFCASSPIQGPTDGYTFGSGTRLTVV.

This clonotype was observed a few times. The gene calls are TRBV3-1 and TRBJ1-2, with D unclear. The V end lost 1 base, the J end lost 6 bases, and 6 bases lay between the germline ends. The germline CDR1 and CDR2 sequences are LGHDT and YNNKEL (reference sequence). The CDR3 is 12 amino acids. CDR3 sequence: CASSQGTHGYTF. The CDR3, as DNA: TGTGCCAGCAGCCAAGGCACTCATGGCTACACCTTC.

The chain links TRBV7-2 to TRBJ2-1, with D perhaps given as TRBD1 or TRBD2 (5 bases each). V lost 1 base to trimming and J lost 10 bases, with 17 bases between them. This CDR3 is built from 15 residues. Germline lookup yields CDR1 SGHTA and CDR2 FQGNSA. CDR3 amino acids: CASSLDWDREKEQFF. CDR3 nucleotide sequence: TGTGCCAGCAGCTTAGACTGGGACCGCGAGAAGGAGCAGTTCTTC.

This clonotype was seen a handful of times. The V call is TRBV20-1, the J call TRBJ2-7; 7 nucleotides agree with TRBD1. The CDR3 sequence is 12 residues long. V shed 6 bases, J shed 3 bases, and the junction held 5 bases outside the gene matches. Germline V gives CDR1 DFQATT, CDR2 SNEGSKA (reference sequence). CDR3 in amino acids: CSAGDRLYEQYF. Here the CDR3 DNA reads TGCAGTGCCGGGGACAGACTCTACGAGCAGTACTTC.

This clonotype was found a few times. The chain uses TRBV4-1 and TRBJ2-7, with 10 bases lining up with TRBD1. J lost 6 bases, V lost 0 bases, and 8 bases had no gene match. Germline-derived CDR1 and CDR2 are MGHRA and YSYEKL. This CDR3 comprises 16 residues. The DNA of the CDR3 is TGCGCCAGCAGCCAAGATGGAGGGACAGGGGAGGGCGAGCAGTACTTC. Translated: CASSQDGGTGEGEQYF.

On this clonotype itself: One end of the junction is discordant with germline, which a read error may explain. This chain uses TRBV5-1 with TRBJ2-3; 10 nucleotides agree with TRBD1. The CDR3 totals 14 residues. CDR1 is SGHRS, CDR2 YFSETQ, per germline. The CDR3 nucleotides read TGCGCCAGCAGCCGTTGGACAGGGGGAGATGCGCAGTATTTT. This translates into CASSRWTGGDAQYF.

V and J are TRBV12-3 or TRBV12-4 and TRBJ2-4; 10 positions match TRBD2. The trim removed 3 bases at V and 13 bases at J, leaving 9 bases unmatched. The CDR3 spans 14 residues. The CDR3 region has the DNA TGTGCCAGCAGTTTCGGCCTAGCGGGAGCTAAGCAGTACTTC. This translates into CASSFGLAGAKQYF.

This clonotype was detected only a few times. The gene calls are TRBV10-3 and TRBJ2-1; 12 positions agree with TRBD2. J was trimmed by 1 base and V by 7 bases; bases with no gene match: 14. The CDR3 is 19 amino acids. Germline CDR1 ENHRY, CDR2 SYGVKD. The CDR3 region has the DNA TGTGCCATCAAAGAGACTAGCGGGAGTCGCACGTCGTCCTACAATGAGCAGTTCTTC. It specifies CAIKETSGSRTSSYNEQFF.

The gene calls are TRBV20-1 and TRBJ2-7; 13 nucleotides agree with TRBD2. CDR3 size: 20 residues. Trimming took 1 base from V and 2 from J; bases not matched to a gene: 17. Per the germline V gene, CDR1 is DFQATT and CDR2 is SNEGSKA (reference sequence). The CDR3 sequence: CSARARLAGGFLNSPYEQYF. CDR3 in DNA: TGCAGTGCTAGAGCCCGACTAGCGGGAGGATTCTTGAACAGCCCCTACGAGCAGTACTTC.

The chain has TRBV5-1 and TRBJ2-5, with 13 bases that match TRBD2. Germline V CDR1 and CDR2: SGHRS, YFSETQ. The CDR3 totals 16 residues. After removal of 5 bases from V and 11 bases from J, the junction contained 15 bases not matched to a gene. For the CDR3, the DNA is TGCGCCAGCAGAAAAGGACTAGCGGGAGCCTACAATGAGCAGTACTTC. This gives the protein CASRKGLAGAYNEQYF.

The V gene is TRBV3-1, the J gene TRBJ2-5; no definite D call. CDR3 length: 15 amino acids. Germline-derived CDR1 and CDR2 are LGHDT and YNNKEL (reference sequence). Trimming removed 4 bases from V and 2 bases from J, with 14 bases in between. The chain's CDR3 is CASSRRTDLQETQYF. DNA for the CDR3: TGTGCCAGCAGCCGCAGGACGGATTTACAAGAGACCCAGTACTTC.

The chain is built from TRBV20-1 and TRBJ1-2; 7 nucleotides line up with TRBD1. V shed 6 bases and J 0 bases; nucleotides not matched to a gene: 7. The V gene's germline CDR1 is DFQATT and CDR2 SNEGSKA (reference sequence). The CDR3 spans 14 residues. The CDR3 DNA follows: TGCAGTGCCTTCAAGACAGGGACTAACTATGGCTACACCTTC. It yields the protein CSAFKTGTNYGYTF.

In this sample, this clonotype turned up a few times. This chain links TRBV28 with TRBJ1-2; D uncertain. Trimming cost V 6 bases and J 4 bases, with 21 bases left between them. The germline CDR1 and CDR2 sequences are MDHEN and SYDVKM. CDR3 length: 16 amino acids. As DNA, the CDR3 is TGTGCCAGCAGCCCCTCGGCCGTACCTGCTCGCTATGGCTACACCTTC. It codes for CASSPSAVPARYGYTF.

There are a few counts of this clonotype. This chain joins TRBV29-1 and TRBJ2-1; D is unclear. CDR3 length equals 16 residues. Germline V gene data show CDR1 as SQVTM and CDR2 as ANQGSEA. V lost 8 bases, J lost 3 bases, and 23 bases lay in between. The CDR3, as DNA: TGCAGCCCCTATATGTCTGCGGAGCGCCACTACAATGAGCAGTTCTTC. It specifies CSPYMSAERHYNEQFF.

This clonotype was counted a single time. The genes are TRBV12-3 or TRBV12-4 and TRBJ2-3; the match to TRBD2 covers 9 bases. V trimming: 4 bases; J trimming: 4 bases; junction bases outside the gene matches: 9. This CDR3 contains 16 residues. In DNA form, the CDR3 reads TGTGCCAGCAGTTACCAGGCGGGAGGGCGGGCAGATACGCAGTATTTT. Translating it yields CASSYQAGGRADTQYF.

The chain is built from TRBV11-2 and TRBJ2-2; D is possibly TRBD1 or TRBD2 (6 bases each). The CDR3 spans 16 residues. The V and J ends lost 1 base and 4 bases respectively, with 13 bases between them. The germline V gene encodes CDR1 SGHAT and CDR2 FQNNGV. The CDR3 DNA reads TGTGCCAGCAGCTTAGGATCGGGGGCTGGCACCGGGGAGCTGTTTTTT. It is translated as CASSLGSGAGTGELFF.